What follows are 8 T cell receptor beta chains derived from one specimen sequenced in a study of CD8+ T cells in alopecia areata. RNA, once extracted, was reverse transcribed into cDNA for use as the sequencing template. The table came from immunoSEQ multiplex PCR; TCRdb's copy has only in-frame clones and leaves some out. The sample gives about 100,000 clones, roughly 89% of which show up once; roughly 25% is in the top ten. This sample's treatment: oral pan-JAK inhibitor, 5-10 mg twice daily. The sample consisted of CD8+ T cells sorted from blood, taken at week 24, from a patient treated with tofacitinib. The origin of the receptors is a human donor with alopecia areata.

The V call is TRBV4-1, the J call TRBJ2-7, with TRBD2 identical over 9 bases. The junction had 3 bases not matched to a gene; V was cut back by 6 bases and J by 0 bases. The CDR3 has 14 amino acids. Germline CDR1 is MGHRA and CDR2 is YSYEKL. DNA for the CDR3: TGCGCCAGCAGTAGGACTAGCGACTCCTACGAGCAGTACTTC. This translates into CASSRTSDSYEQYF.

This clone showed up just once. This chain uses TRBV27 with TRBJ1-1; a weak D match, TRBD1 (5 bases). The CDR3 has 15 amino acids. The germline CDR1 and CDR2 sequences are MNHEY and SMNVEV (reference sequence). The germline V and J ends were trimmed by 5 bases and 10 bases, with 23 bases remaining between them. The DNA for the CDR3 is TGTGCCAGCAGTCCCGAGGTAGGGGCCATACGACGAGCTTTCTTT. It translates to CASSPEVGAIRRAFF.

V gene TRBV4-3 combines with J gene TRBJ2-7; the D is unclear. The ends were cut back, 0 bases at V and 0 bases at J, with 18 bases in the middle. This CDR3 has 18 residues. Germline lookup yields CDR1 LGHNA and CDR2 YSLEER. In DNA form, the CDR3 reads TGCGCCAGCAGCCAAGATCGTGTGTCGCCGGGTAGCTCCTACGAGCAGTACTTC. Protein: CASSQDRVSPGSSYEQYF.

The genes are TRBV4-3 and TRBJ1-2; tentatively, D is TRBD1 (5 bases). The CDR3 sequence is 15 residues long. Germline V lookup: CDR1 LGHNA, CDR2 YSLEER. V shed 0 bases and J shed 4 bases, with 12 bases lying between them. CDR3 coding DNA: TGCGCCAGCAGCCAAGATCCGGGGGGAGGCTATGGCTACACCTTC. It translates to CASSQDPGGGYGYTF.

This clone was found once. Within the sample, other DNA sequences also encode this same CDR3. The chain combines TRBV27 with TRBJ1-1; D ambiguous. The CDR3 totals 13 residues. CDR1 is MNHEY, CDR2 SMNVEV, per germline (reference sequence). The V and J ends lost 5 bases and 0 bases respectively, with 7 bases between them. The CDR3 DNA sequence: TGTGCCAGCAGTCCGGGTATGAACACTGAAGCTTTCTTT. Translating gives CASSPGMNTEAFF.

The chain carries TRBV7-2 and TRBJ1-4, with a weak D call TRBD1 (5 bases). CDR1 and CDR2 (germline): SGHTA, FQGNSA. Trimming cost V 5 bases and J 7 bases, with 14 bases left between them. This CDR3 comprises 14 residues. CDR3 nucleotides: TGTGCCAGCAGCGCCGGGACTGGAGGTGAAAAACTGTTTTTT. Amino acids: CASSAGTGGEKLFF.

The V gene is TRBV4-3, the J gene TRBJ2-7, with D maybe TRBD1 (6 bases). CDR3 length: 14 amino acids. Trimming took 4 bases from V and 0 from J, leaving 10 bases between them. CDR1 is LGHNA and CDR2 is YSLEER in the germline V gene. This CDR3 reads CASSPGQRSYEQYF. The CDR3 DNA is TGCGCCAGCAGCCCTGGACAGCGCTCCTACGAGCAGTACTTC.

CDR3 loop: CSARGGVTYEQYF. CDR3 nucleotide sequence: TGCAGCGCTCGGGGGGGAGTAACCTACGAGCAGTACTTC. The chain employs TRBV29-1 and TRBJ2-7; 8 nucleotides agree with TRBD2. The CDR3 extends over 13 amino acids. The V segment lost 7 bases and the J segment 2 bases; nucleotides outside the gene matches: 7. Germline-derived CDR1 and CDR2 are SQVTM and ANQGSEA.